These T cell receptor beta chains were read from a single sample in a study of glioma-infiltrating T cells. In TCRdb, the multiplex PCR reads were re-called with MiXCR into one record per CDR3 protein. The data contain 20,000 to 25,000 distinct CDR3 sequences, under 30% of them singletons. The specimen was glioma tissue, nonneoplastic brain tissue, or PBMCs (not recorded which). The source of these receptors is a human donor with low-grade glioma or glioblastoma, undergoing nonglioma brain surgery, or in good health (not recorded which). CDR3s include the opening cysteine and the closing phenylalanine or tryptophan. Each record gives: J gene, V gene, D gene, clone size, CDR3 protein, CDR3 DNA. A D gene is named only where the DNA matches it firmly. Expanded clones get a size class; other rows say once, few or many, or leave the size out.

J: TRBJ2-2; V: TRBV6-2/TRBV6-3; D: TRBD1; size: -; CDR3: CACSPMTGTGGQTGELFF; DNA: TGTGCCTGCAGTCCCATGACCGGGACAGGGGGTCAGACCGGGGAGCTGTTTTTT
J: TRBJ1-3; V: TRBV6-1; D: -; size: many; CDR3: CASSQKEPYPFSGNTIYF; DNA: TGTGCCAGCAGTCAGAAGGAACCCTACCCCTTCTCTGGAAACACCATATATTTT
J: TRBJ2-3; V: TRBV4-1; D: -; size: many; CDR3: CASSQAIRADTQYF; DNA: TGCGCCAGCAGCCAGGCTATCAGGGCAGATACGCAGTATTTT
J: TRBJ1-1; V: TRBV3-1; D: -; size: many; CDR3: CASSSNRNTEAFF; DNA: TGTGCCAGCAGCTCGAACAGGAACACTGAAGCTTTCTTT
J: TRBJ1-1; V: TRBV12-3/TRBV12-4; D: TRBD1; size: -; CDR3: CASSPRQGRGYTEAFF; DNA: TGTGCCAGCAGCCCACGACAGGGGAGGGGATACACTGAAGCTTTCTTT
J: TRBJ2-1; V: TRBV7-2; D: -; size: few; CDR3: CASSPANEQFF; DNA: TGTGCCAGCAGCCCCGCCAATGAGCAGTTCTTC
J: TRBJ1-6; V: TRBV7-9; D: -; size: few; CDR3: CASSLGGSYNSPLHF; DNA: TGTGCCAGCAGCTTAGGGGGCTCCTATAATTCACCCCTCCACTTT
J: TRBJ1-6; V: TRBV27; D: -; size: -; CDR3: CAGSSRNPGYNSPLNF; DNA: TGTGCCGGCAGTTCACGAAACCCGGGCTATAATTCACCCCTCAACTTT
J: TRBJ1-1; V: TRBV7-2; D: -; size: many; CDR3: CASSLPAAVEAFF; DNA: TGTGCCAGCAGCTTACCCGCAGCTGTTGAAGCTTTCTTT
J: TRBJ2-3; V: TRBV3-1; D: TRBD1; size: few; CDR3: CASSNRGWTDTQYF; DNA: TGTGCCAGCAGCAACAGGGGTTGGACAGATACGCAGTATTTT
J: TRBJ1-1; V: TRBV4-3; D: -; size: many; CDR3: CASSQELPGPLNTEAFF; DNA: TGCGCCAGCAGCCAAGAATTGCCAGGGCCCTTGAACACTGAAGCTTTCTTT
J: TRBJ2-1; V: TRBV6-1; D: TRBD2; size: few; CDR3: CASSYSISGNSYNEQFF; DNA: TGTGCCAGCAGTTATAGTATTAGCGGGAACTCCTACAATGAGCAGTTCTTC
J: TRBJ1-2; V: TRBV4-3; D: -; size: medium-sized; CDR3: CASSQDRTSYGYTF; DNA: TGCGCCAGCAGCCAAGATAGGACATCCTATGGCTACACCTTC
J: TRBJ2-1; V: TRBV20-1; D: TRBD1; size: many; CDR3: CSARAWSTYRGEQFF; DNA: TGCAGTGCTAGAGCCTGGTCGACTTACAGGGGTGAGCAGTTCTTC
J: TRBJ1-3; V: TRBV6-1; D: -; size: few; CDR3: CASSHFHDSRNTIYF; DNA: TGTGCCAGCAGCCACTTCCACGACAGCAGAAACACCATATATTTT
J: TRBJ1-1; V: TRBV5-1; D: TRBD1; size: many; CDR3: CASSLETGSNTEAFF; DNA: TGCGCCAGCAGCTTGGAGACAGGGTCGAACACTGAAGCTTTCTTT